This TCR beta chain came from a study of cytomegalovirus exposure and HLA in healthy donors. General observations from the study: There were a few CMV-associated chains whose specificity for CMV antigens was confirmed in vitro. The study put some 150 TCR beta chains on its list as cytomegalovirus-associated. A later analysis found first-cohort TCR clusters tended to co-occur in the approximately 110 validation repertoires.

V shed 0 bases, J shed 4 bases, and the junction held 7 bases outside the gene matches. The CDR3 covers 16 residues. CDR1 and CDR2 (germline): ENHRY, SYGVKD. The data were produced by immunoSEQ multiplex PCR, yet TCRdb's version contains in-frame clones alone and is incomplete. The sample carries about 82,000 clones, 85% to 95% recorded once. Points on this clone: Its specificity is not known.

This sequence originates from a young woman in good health and CMV-seronegative. The chain carries TRBV10-3 and TRBJ2-5, with 8 bases lining up with TRBD2. The sample taken for sequencing was PBMCs. CDR3 sequence: CAISESGLGARETQYF. The CDR3 DNA follows: TGTGCCATCAGTGAGTCGGGACTAGGAGCAAGAGAGACCCAGTACTTC.